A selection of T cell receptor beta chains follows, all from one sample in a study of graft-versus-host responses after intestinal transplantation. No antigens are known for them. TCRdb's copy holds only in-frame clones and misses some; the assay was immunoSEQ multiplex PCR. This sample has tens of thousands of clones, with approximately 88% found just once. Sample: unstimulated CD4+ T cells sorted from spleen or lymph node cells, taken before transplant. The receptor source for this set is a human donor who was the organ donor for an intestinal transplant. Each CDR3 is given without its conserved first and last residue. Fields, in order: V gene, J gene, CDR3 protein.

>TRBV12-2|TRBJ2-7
ASRSPGLAGGYEQY
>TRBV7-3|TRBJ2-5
ASSPGTTIQGETQY
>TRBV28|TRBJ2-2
ASSRTGLYTGELF
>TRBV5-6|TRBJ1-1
ASSLGGRGANTEAF
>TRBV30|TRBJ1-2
AWSRGWGSYGYT
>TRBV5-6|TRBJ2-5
ASSLPVAGQETQY
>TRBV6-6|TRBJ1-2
ASVQGGDRGPHT
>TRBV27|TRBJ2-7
ASSLFPSSGINEQY
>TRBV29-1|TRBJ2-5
SVGGRVRETQY
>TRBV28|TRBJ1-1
ASSLLRLDRAPRTEAF
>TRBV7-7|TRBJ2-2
ASSLSRTGVSGELF